One and the same sample provided the 31 T cell receptor beta chains below, sequenced in a study of OX40 agonist ivuxolimab in advanced cancers. Libraries came from the immunoSEQ multiplex PCR assay. The immuneACCESS repertoire file appears here via TCRdb, limited to in-frame rearrangements. These files lack a portion of the clones; in checked studies, under half of the deficit traces to unresolved V genes, and the cause of the others is not known. Present in this sample are some 43,000 clones, 88% of which were seen just once. The ten largest clones take up around 3.4% of the sample. Sequencing was performed on CD4+ or CD8+ T cells sorted from blood, taken in a trial of the OX40 agonist ivuxolimab. The origin of the receptors is an adult with an advanced solid tumor such as melanoma, head and neck, liver or kidney cancer.

The rearrangement joins TRBV2 to TRBJ1-5; no definite D call. This CDR3 contains 14 residues. Trimming pared 5 bases from V and 6 bases from J, leaving 14 bases between. The germline gives CDR1 SNHLY, CDR2 FYNNEI. The CDR3 is CASSPNPYFQPQHF. CDR3 nucleotide sequence: TGTGCCAGCAGTCCTAACCCCTACTTTCAGCCCCAGCATTTT.

The chain employs TRBV5-1 and TRBJ2-7; 7 bases are shared with TRBD2. Germline V gives CDR1 SGHRS, CDR2 YFSETQ. The CDR3 covers 14 residues. V dropped 0 bases and J dropped 7; count of bases not matched to a gene: 7. The CDR3 loop is CASSLGDYSGEQYF. In DNA form, the CDR3 reads TGCGCCAGCAGCTTGGGGGACTACTCGGGGGAGCAGTACTTC.

The gene calls are TRBV9 and TRBJ1-5; D gene ambiguous. V was cut by 3 bases and J by 6 bases, with 10 bases left in between. The CDR3 extends over 13 amino acids. Per germline, CDR1 SGDLS and CDR2 YYNGEE. CDR3 coding DNA: TGTGCCAGCAGCGCGAATGACATTCAGCCCCAGCATTTT. It encodes CASSANDIQPQHF.

The gene calls are TRBV4-1 and TRBJ1-2, with D perhaps matching TRBD1 (6 bases). Germline CDR1 reads MGHRA; CDR2 reads YSYEKL. This CDR3 has 13 amino acids. The V end was cut by 2 bases, the J end by 2 bases, with 6 bases between. The CDR3 loop is CASSQTGNYGYTF. The DNA of the CDR3 is TGCGCCAGCAGCCAAACAGGGAACTATGGCTACACCTTC.

The rearrangement links TRBV7-9 to TRBJ1-6; D may be TRBD1 (5 bases). Germline values: CDR1 SEHNR, CDR2 FQNEAQ (reference sequence). The CDR3 length is 12 residues. The ends were cut back, 4 bases at V and 11 bases at J, with 9 bases in the middle. CDR3 DNA: TGTGCCAGCAGCTACTCAGGGACACCCCTCCACTTT. Residues: CASSYSGTPLHF.

The chain recombines TRBV13 with TRBJ2-3, with D perhaps TRBD2 (5 bases). V was clipped by 5 bases and J by 6 bases, with 12 bases between them. The CDR3 contains 13 residues. CDR1 is PRHDT, CDR2 FYEKMQ, per germline (reference sequence). The CDR3 sequence is CASSPPRGDTQYF. CDR3 bases: TGTGCCAGCAGCCCTCCCCGCGGGGATACGCAGTATTTT.

With regard to this clone: At one end the junction does not follow the germline gene, possibly because of a read error. Other DNA sequences of this sample code for an identical CDR3. This rearrangement joins TRBV27 to TRBJ2-6; TRBD1 might be the D (5 bases). Per germline, CDR1 MNHEY and CDR2 SMNVEV (reference sequence). The CDR3 is 15 residues long. The CDR3 bases are TGTGCCAGCAGCGGTTCTTTCTCTGGGGCCAATGTCCTGACTTTC. This translates into CASSGSFSGANVLTF.

The rearrangement uses TRBV4-1 and TRBJ1-2, with TRBD1 as a possible D gene (5 bases). Per germline, CDR1 MGHRA and CDR2 YSYEKL. V gave up 0 bases and J gave up 0 bases, with 14 bases separating them. The CDR3 is made up of 17 amino acids. The CDR3, as DNA: TGCGCCAGCAGCCAAGATGGGGGACGGAGAGCTAACTATGGCTACACCTTC. This encodes CASSQDGGRRANYGYTF.

Here the CDR3 reads CASNPISGGTNTEAFF. DNA of the CDR3: TGTGCCAGTAACCCAATCTCGGGGGGAACAAACACTGAAGCTTTCTTT. The V and J genes are TRBV19 and TRBJ1-1; a possible D gene is TRBD1 (5 bases). Germline CDR1 is LNHDA and CDR2 is SQIVND (reference sequence). Trimming left V 7 bases short and J 2 bases short, with 20 bases between. This CDR3 spans 16 amino acids.

The rearrangement links TRBV7-9 to TRBJ2-2; 9 bases line up with TRBD2. V was clipped by 5 bases and J by 1 base; unmatched bases: 5. This CDR3 contains 16 residues. From germline, CDR1 is SEHNR and CDR2 FQNEAQ (reference sequence). As DNA, the CDR3 is TGTGCCAGCAGCGCTACTAGCGGGCGGAACACCGGGGAGCTGTTTTTT. This sequence encodes CASSATSGRNTGELFF.

The rearrangement links TRBV6-6 to TRBJ2-1; D possibly corresponds to TRBD2 (6 bases). Germline loops: CDR1 MNHNY, CDR2 SVGAGI (reference sequence). CDR3 size: 15 residues. Deletions cut 5 bases from V and 7 bases from J, with 18 bases between. The CDR3 bases are TGTGCCAGCAGTGAGCCTCGGGGGATGGGGAATGAGCAGTTCTTC. This gives the protein CASSEPRGMGNEQFF.

The chain has TRBV5-1 and TRBJ1-2; D may be TRBD1 (5 bases). The CDR3 is 12 amino acids. Trimming took off 4 bases at V and 5 bases at J, with 9 bases between the two ends. The germline CDR1 and CDR2 sequences are SGHRS and YFSETQ. CDR3 sequence: CASSDRGYGYTF. CDR3 nucleotide sequence: TGCGCCAGCAGCGACAGAGGGTATGGCTACACCTTC.

The rearrangement uses TRBV30 and TRBJ1-2; 9 bases fit TRBD1. CDR1 GTSNPN and CDR2 SVGIG come from the germline V gene (reference sequence). The junction had 12 bases not matched to a gene; V was cut back by 2 bases and J by 2 bases. The CDR3 is made up of 17 amino acids. The CDR3 DNA reads as TGTGCCTGGAGTACCGGTCGGACAGGGGTTTTCAACTATGGCTACACCTTC. Its protein is CAWSTGRTGVFNYGYTF. The full variable domain, rest sourced from reference TRBV30 and TRBJ1-2, is SQTIHQWPATLVQPVGSPLSLECTVEGTSNPNLYWYRQAAGRGLQLLFYSVGIGQISSEVPQNLSASRPQDRQFILSSKKLLLSDSGFYLCAWSTGRTGVFNYGYTFGSGTRLTVV.

This clone showed up just once. The V gene is TRBV28, the J gene TRBJ1-5; D might be TRBD1 (5 bases). The length of the CDR3 is 17 residues. Trimming removed 8 bases at V and 1 base at J, with 21 bases between. CDR1 and CDR2 from the germline V gene are MDHEN and SYDVKM. This chain's CDR3 is CASRQSGRVLSNQPQHF. CDR3 coding DNA: TGTGCCAGCCGACAGTCGGGCAGGGTGTTAAGCAATCAGCCCCAGCATTTT. Variable domain in full (rest from reference TRBV28 and TRBJ1-5): DVKVTQSSRYLVKRTGEKVFLECVQDMDHENMFWYRQDPGLGLRLIYFSYDVKMKEKGDIPEGYSVSREKKERFSLILESASTNQTSMYLCASRQSGRVLSNQPQHFGDGTRLSIL.

J is TRBJ2-7 and V is TRBV7-8; D unresolved. CDR1 is SGHVS and CDR2 is FQNEAQ in the germline V gene. This CDR3 contains 13 residues. V lost 3 bases and J 3 bases, leaving 9 bases between the germline ends. CDR3 sequence: CASSFGPDYEQYF. The CDR3 DNA is TGTGCCAGCAGCTTTGGTCCGGACTACGAGCAGTACTTC. Together with reference TRBV7-8 and TRBJ2-7, the CDR3 gives the full variable domain: GAGVSQSPRYKVAKRGQDVALRCDPISGHVSLFWYQQALGQGPEFLTYFQNEAQLDKSGLPSDRFFAERPEGSVSTLKIQRTQQEDSAVYLCASSFGPDYEQYFGPGTRLTVT.

The chain carries TRBV7-8 and TRBJ2-1; 8 bases line up with TRBD1. CDR3 length equals 15 residues. Trimming at V came to 5 bases and at J to 0 bases, leaving 3 bases not matched to a gene. Germline V gene data show CDR1 as SGHVS and CDR2 as FQNEAQ. CDR3 amino acids: CASSRDRYSYNEQFF. CDR3 DNA sequence: TGTGCCAGCAGCCGGGACAGGTACTCCTACAATGAGCAGTTCTTC. Filled out from reference TRBV7-8 and TRBJ2-1, the complete variable domain reads GAGVSQSPRYKVAKRGQDVALRCDPISGHVSLFWYQQALGQGPEFLTYFQNEAQLDKSGLPSDRFFAERPEGSVSTLKIQRTQQEDSAVYLCASSRDRYSYNEQFFGPGTRLTVL.

The chain couples TRBV7-2 to TRBJ2-2, with 8 bases aligning to TRBD2. CDR3 length: 17 residues. V lost 4 bases, J lost 3 bases, and 10 bases stayed unmatched. In germline, CDR1 is SGHTA, CDR2 FQGNSA. Here the CDR3 DNA reads TGTGCCAGCAGCTCCCCGGGGGGGCGTTTTTACACCGGGGAGCTGTTTTTT. Translated, it gives CASSSPGGRFYTGELFF.

The V and J genes are TRBV9 and TRBJ2-1, with 7 bases identical to TRBD1. The trim removed 3 bases at V and 2 bases at J, leaving 5 bases unmatched. CDR1 SGDLS and CDR2 YYNGEE come from the germline V gene. CDR3 length equals 15 residues. The CDR3 spells CASSETGYPYNEQFF. CDR3 nucleotide sequence: TGTGCCAGCAGCGAGACAGGGTACCCCTACAATGAGCAGTTCTTC.

The V and J genes are TRBV2 and TRBJ2-3; 13 bases match TRBD2. Germline V gene sequence: CDR1 SNHLY, CDR2 FYNNEI. The CDR3 sequence is 16 residues long. Trimming removed 6 bases from V and 8 bases from J; junction bases left unmatched: 11. CDR3 in DNA: TGTGCCAGCAGAATAACTAGCGGGAGGGCCGGAGGTACGCAGTATTTT. This translates into CASRITSGRAGGTQYF. Full variable domain (rest looked up from reference TRBV2 and TRBJ2-3): EPEVTQTPSHQVTQMGQEVILRCVPISNHLYFYWYRQILGQKVEFLVSFYNNEISEKSEIFDDQFSVERPDGSNFTLKIRSTKLEDSAMYFCASRITSGRAGGTQYFGPGTRLTVL.

The rearrangement uses TRBV6-1 and TRBJ2-3; D gene ambiguous. From germline, CDR1 is MNHNS and CDR2 SASEGT. V lost 8 bases and J 0 bases, leaving 12 bases between the germline ends. This CDR3 region has 14 residues. The DNA for the CDR3 is TGTGCCAGCTCGGCGAATCCTAGCACAGATACGCAGTATTTT. As protein: CASSANPSTDTQYF.

The chain employs TRBV18 and TRBJ1-1, with D possibly matching TRBD1 (6 bases). V lost 5 bases and J 5 bases, leaving 15 bases between the germline ends. The CDR3 contains 14 residues. Germline V gene data show CDR1 as KGHSH and CDR2 as LQKENI. The CDR3 DNA is TGTGCCAGCTCAAGAGGAACAGGGTCAACTGAAGCTTTCTTT. It specifies CASSRGTGSTEAFF.

As concerns this clone: The same CDR3 can be traced to other DNA sequences in this sample. The V and J genes are TRBV28 and TRBJ1-5; D remains ambiguous. The CDR3 length is 12 residues. Germline loops: CDR1 MDHEN, CDR2 SYDVKM. The V end lost 7 bases, the J end lost 5 bases, and 9 bases lay between the germline ends. CDR3 DNA: TGTGCCAGCAAAGGAGGGTATCAGCCCCAGCATTTT. Encoded protein: CASKGGYQPQHF.

The chain links TRBV19 to TRBJ2-5; D unresolved. The germline V and J ends were trimmed by 5 bases and 5 bases, with 12 bases remaining between them. The CDR3 sequence is 13 residues long. Germline V gene lookup returns CDR1 LNHDA and CDR2 SQIVND (reference sequence). The CDR3 sequence is CASSQFSRETQYF. The CDR3 nucleotides read TGTGCCAGTAGTCAATTTAGCCGCGAGACCCAGTACTTC.

This rearrangement joins TRBV4-1 to TRBJ1-1; D remains ambiguous. This CDR3 has 13 residues. Germline CDR1 and CDR2: MGHRA and YSYEKL. With 1 base removed from V and 1 base from J, the gap between germline ends came to 4 bases. CDR3 bases: TGCGCCAGCAGCCAAGGAAGGAACACTGAAGCTTTCTTT. Translation gives CASSQGRNTEAFF.

The CDR3 loop is CASSTGSQETQYF. The CDR3 region has the DNA TGTGCCAGCAGTACAGGATCCCAAGAGACCCAGTACTTC. V usage is TRBV28 and J usage is TRBJ2-5, with D maybe TRBD1 (5 bases). In germline, CDR1 is MDHEN, CDR2 SYDVKM. V shed 5 bases and J shed 1 base, with 8 bases lying between them. The CDR3 consists of 13 residues. The full variable domain, with the rest looked up from reference TRBV28 and TRBJ2-5, is DVKVTQSSRYLVKRTGEKVFLECVQDMDHENMFWYRQDPGLGLRLIYFSYDVKMKEKGDIPEGYSVSREKKERFSLILESASTNQTSMYLCASSTGSQETQYFGPGTRLLVL.

The chain recombines TRBV5-1 with TRBJ1-4; no clear D gene. The CDR3 extends over 14 amino acids. Trimming took off 2 bases at V and 8 bases at J, with 13 bases between the two ends. Germline CDR1 is SGHRS and CDR2 is YFSETQ. CDR3 residues: CASSLQPSLEKLFF. CDR3 bases: TGCGCCAGCAGCTTACAGCCCAGTCTCGAAAAACTGTTTTTT.

The chain is built from TRBV14 and TRBJ1-2; possibly TRBD1 for D (6 bases). CDR3 length: 12 amino acids. The ends were cut back, 5 bases at V and 6 bases at J, with 10 bases in the middle. In germline, CDR1 is SGHDN, CDR2 FVKESK. CDR3 DNA: TGTGCCAGCAGCTATGACAGGCATGGCTACACCTTC. Translated: CASSYDRHGYTF.

The chain joins TRBV6-5 to TRBJ1-1; D gene uncertain. The CDR3 totals 13 residues. V was shortened by 2 bases and J by 3 bases, with 7 bases between the two germline ends. In germline, CDR1 is MNHEY, CDR2 SVGAGI. CDR3 DNA sequence: TGTGCCAGCAGTTACGCGGCAGACACTGAAGCTTTCTTT. Translating gives CASSYAADTEAFF.

The rearrangement joins TRBV7-2 to TRBJ1-5; no firm D call. Trimming removed 4 bases from V and 3 bases from J, with 13 bases in between. This CDR3 region has 15 residues. Germline V gene lookup returns CDR1 SGHTA and CDR2 FQGNSA. CDR3 DNA: TGTGCCAGCAGCTCTACCTTGGGCCACAATCAGCCCCAGCATTTT. This encodes CASSSTLGHNQPQHF.

The rearrangement links TRBV6-6 to TRBJ1-6; possible D gene TRBD1, 5 bases. The CDR3 covers 13 residues. From germline, CDR1 is MNHNY and CDR2 SVGAGI (reference sequence). V lost 3 bases and J 13 bases, leaving 13 bases between the germline ends. CDR3 bases: TGTGCCAGCAGTTATCCCGGGACTGGGCCCCTCCACTTT. Its translation is CASSYPGTGPLHF.

This chain links TRBV11-1 with TRBJ1-3, with D unresolved. V gave up 5 bases and J gave up 2 bases, with 13 bases separating them. CDR3 length equals 15 residues. Per the germline V gene, CDR1 is SGHAT and CDR2 is FQDESV (reference sequence). This CDR3 is CASSPERLTGNTIYF. Written as DNA, the CDR3 is TGTGCCAGCAGCCCTGAACGACTCACTGGAAACACCATATATTTT.